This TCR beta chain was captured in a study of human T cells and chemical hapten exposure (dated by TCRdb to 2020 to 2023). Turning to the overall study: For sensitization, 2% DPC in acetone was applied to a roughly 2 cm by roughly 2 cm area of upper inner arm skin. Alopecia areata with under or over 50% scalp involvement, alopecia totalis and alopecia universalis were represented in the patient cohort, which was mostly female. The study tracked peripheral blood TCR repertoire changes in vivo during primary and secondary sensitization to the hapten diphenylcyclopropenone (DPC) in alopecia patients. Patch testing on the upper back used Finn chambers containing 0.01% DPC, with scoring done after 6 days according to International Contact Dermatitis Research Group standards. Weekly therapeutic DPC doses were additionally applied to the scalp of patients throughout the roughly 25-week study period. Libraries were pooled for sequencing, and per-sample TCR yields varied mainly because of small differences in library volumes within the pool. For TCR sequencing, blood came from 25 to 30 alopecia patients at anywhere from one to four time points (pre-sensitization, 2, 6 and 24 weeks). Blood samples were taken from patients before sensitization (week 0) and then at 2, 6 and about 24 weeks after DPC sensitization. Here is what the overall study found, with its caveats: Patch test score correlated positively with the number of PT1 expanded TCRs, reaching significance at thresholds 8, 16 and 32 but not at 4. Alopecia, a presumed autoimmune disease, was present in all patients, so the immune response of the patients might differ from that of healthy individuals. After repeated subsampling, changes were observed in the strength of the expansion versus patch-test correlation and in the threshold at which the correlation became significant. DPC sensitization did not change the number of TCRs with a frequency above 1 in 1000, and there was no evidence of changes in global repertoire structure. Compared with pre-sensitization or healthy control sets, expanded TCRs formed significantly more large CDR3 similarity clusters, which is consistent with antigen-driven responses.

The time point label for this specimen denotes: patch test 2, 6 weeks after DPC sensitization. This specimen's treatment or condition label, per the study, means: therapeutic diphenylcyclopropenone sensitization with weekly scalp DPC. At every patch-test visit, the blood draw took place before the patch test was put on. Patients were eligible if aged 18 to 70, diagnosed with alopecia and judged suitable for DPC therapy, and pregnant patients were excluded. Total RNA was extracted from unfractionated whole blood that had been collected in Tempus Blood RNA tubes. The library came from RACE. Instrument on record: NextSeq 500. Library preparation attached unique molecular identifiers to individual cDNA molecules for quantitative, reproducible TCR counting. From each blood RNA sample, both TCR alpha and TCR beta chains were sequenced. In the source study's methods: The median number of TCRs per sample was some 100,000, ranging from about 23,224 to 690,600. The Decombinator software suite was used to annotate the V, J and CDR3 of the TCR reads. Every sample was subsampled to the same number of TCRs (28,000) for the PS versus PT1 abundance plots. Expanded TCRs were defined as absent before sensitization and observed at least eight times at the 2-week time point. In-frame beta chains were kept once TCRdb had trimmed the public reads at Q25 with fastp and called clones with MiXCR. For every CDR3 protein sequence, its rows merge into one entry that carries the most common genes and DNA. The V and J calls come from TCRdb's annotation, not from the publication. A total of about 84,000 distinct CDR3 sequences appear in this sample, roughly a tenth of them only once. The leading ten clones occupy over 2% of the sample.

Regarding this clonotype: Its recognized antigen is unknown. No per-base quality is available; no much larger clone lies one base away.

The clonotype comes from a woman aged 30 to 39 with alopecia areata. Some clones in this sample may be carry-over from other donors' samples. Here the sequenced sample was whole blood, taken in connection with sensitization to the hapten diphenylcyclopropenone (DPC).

This receptor has the CDR3 CASSSDRGTQPAYNEQFF. At the DNA level, the sequence is TGTGCCAGCAGTTCCGACAGGGGGACTCAGCCCGCCTACAATGAGCAGTTCTTC. The chain is encoded by TRBV6-4 joined to TRBJ2-1; the junction holds 9 bases that match TRBD1. The CDR3 covers 18 residues, taking in both the cysteine and the phenylalanine. The read is trimmed to its CDR3 DNA, 54 bases read in frame from base 1. Germline trimming amounts to 5 bases on V and 2 bases on J, with 13 as the count of junction bases outside the gene matches. For CDR1 and CDR2, the germline V gene lists MRHNA and SNTAGT.